The present entry profiles one T cell receptor (beta chain) with its context. The germline V gene encodes CDR1 SGHTA and CDR2 FQGNSA. Trimming shortened V by 0 bases and J by 1 base, and 3 bases separated the two germline ends. This CDR3 is built from 13 residues. This specimen comes from a study of blood T cell repertoires in COVID-19. At the level of the study: Material from acute and convalescent COVID-19 was sourced from the United States, Italy and Spain. Nucleic acid was either cDNA or gDNA, and it came from T cells, B-cell-depleted T cells, or PBMCs.

Using immunoSEQ multiplex PCR, the repertoire was profiled, and TCRdb retains in-frame clones only, with some absent. Of 250,000 to 350,000 clones listed, more than 70% are singletons. Patients in Seattle were enrolled during active infection, then followed longitudinally. The chain employs TRBV7-2 and TRBJ1-1; D remains ambiguous. The sample consisted of peripheral blood. The sequence derives from a woman aged 30 to 39 with COVID-19, enrolled during active disease. As DNA, the CDR3 is TGTGCCAGCAGCTTAGCAGCGAACACTGAAGCTTTCTTT. Protein product: CASSLAANTEAFF.